The following is a T cell receptor (beta chain) sequence with its context. Antigen: not known. The length of the CDR3 is 15 residues. Germline CDR1 is SQVTM and CDR2 is ANQGSEA. The V end was cut by 0 bases, the J end by 7 bases, with 18 bases between. This sample was included in a study of beta chain features in type 1 diabetes. Investigators reverse transcribed all isolated RNA, so they sequenced expressed TCRB transcripts. Using immunoSEQ multiplex PCR, the repertoire was profiled, and TCRdb retains in-frame clones only, with some absent. The repertoire holds some 240,000 clones, with roughly a tenth as singletons. Study-wide findings and caveats: Possible PCR preference for shorter templates applied equally to patients and controls. The VDJ junctions of type 1 diabetes patients carried fewer insertions and more deletions.

The sequencing sample was made of central memory CD4+ T cells from blood. The genes are TRBV29-1 and TRBJ2-5; D perhaps matches TRBD1 (7 bases). The sequence was collected from a man aged 18 to 29 in good health. CDR3 DNA: TGCAGCGTTGAAGATCCAGGGGGGAGTGCGGGGACCCAGTACTTC. Translating it yields CSVEDPGGSAGTQYF. The entire variable domain, with the rest obtained from reference TRBV29-1 and TRBJ2-5, is as follows: SAVISQKPSRDICQRGTSLTIQCQVDSQVTMMFWYRQQPGQSLTLIATANQGSEATYESGFVIDKFPISRPNLTFSTLTVSNMSPEDSSIYLCSVEDPGGSAGTQYFGPGTRLLVL.